The 6 T cell receptor beta chains reported below all come from one sample, sequenced in a study of blood T cell repertoires in COVID-19. Clones were sequenced by immunoSEQ multiplex PCR, and TCRdb holds only the in-frame ones, with some missing. The repertoire has approximately 200,000 clones, about 91% of them found once; the top ten carry roughly 4.2%. The sequenced sample consisted of peripheral blood. The receptors derive from a woman aged 25 to 45 with acute or convalescent COVID-19.

The genes are TRBV24-1 and TRBJ2-1; D may be TRBD1 (5 bases). CDR3 length: 17 residues. From germline, CDR1 is KGHDR and CDR2 SFDVKD. Deletions cut 9 bases from V and 8 bases from J, with 28 bases between. Here the CDR3 DNA reads TGTGCCACCGGGGCAGGACCCAAGGCCACCGTTGCGGATGAGCAGTTCTTC. This sequence encodes CATGAGPKATVADEQFF.

The chain recombines TRBV24-1 with TRBJ2-5; TRBD1 aligns across 7 bases. Unmatched junction bases numbered 9, after V lost 2 bases and J lost 4 bases. The CDR3 covers 16 residues. CDR1 and CDR2 from the germline V gene are KGHDR and SFDVKD. Here the CDR3 reads CATSDYSRDSLETQYF. CDR3 sequence (DNA): TGTGCCACCAGTGATTATAGCCGGGACAGCCTAGAGACCCAGTACTTC.

This clone was observed a few times. The chain links TRBV7-2 to TRBJ1-3, with TRBD1 matching over 9 bases. Trimming took 3 bases from V and 3 from J; bases not matched to a gene: 3. Per the germline V gene, CDR1 is SGHTA and CDR2 is FQGNSA. The CDR3 has 15 amino acids. CDR3 DNA sequence: TGTGCCAGCAGCTTTGACAGGGGGTTTGGAAACACCATATATTTT. Translating it yields CASSFDRGFGNTIYF.

V usage is TRBV2 and J usage is TRBJ2-3, with 11 nucleotides matching TRBD2. CDR3 length: 17 amino acids. Germline V gives CDR1 SNHLY, CDR2 FYNNEI. The trim removed 7 bases at V and 4 bases at J, leaving 13 bases unmatched. CDR3 sequence (DNA): TGTGCCAGCAAAACTAGCGGGAGTGGGGATTGGCCAGATACGCAGTATTTT. Protein product: CASKTSGSGDWPDTQYF.

The chain employs TRBV19 and TRBJ2-1; TRBD2 matches 12 bases. The CDR3 spans 16 residues. Germline V gives CDR1 LNHDA, CDR2 SQIVND (reference sequence). After removal of 0 bases from V and 8 bases from J, the junction contained 5 bases not matched to a gene. As DNA, the CDR3 is TGTGCCAGTAGTATAGAGAGGACTAGCGGGACCGATGAGCAGTTCTTC. Translated: CASSIERTSGTDEQFF.

This clone was detected a few times. The chain employs TRBV3-1 (or the pseudogene TRBV3-2) and TRBJ2-7; D is undetermined. Per germline, CDR1 LGHDT and CDR2 YNNKEL (reference sequence). Between the trimmed V and J ends, which lost 3 bases and 2 bases, there was a span of 11 bases. This CDR3 comprises 14 residues. The CDR3 nucleotides are TGTGCCAGCAGCCAGTTGGGCAATACCTACGAGCAGTACTTC. Encoded protein: CASSQLGNTYEQYF.